The sequence of this TCR beta chain was determined in a study of blood T cell repertoires in COVID-19. Study background: The samples span acute and convalescent COVID-19 from the United States, Italy and Spain. Sources were T cells, B-cell-depleted T cells, or PBMCs; the material itself was cDNA or gDNA.

V lost 4 bases to trimming and J lost 0 bases, with 10 bases between them. Germline V gene data show CDR1 as GTSNPN and CDR2 as SVGIG (reference sequence). This CDR3 comprises 14 residues. Study processing details: Estimated nucleated cell counts came from reference gene primer amplification. Only in-frame clones appear in the TCRdb table, and some are missing; sequencing was by immunoSEQ multiplex PCR. The V and J calls and clone size are taken from that table; D and trimming were inferred from the DNA. Among about 150,000 clones listed, 80% were seen once. The source material was peripheral blood. This sequence was found in a man between 60 and 75 years old with acute or convalescent COVID-19. J is TRBJ1-5 and V is TRBV30, with D perhaps matching TRBD1 (6 bases). The CDR3 DNA reads as TGTGCCTGGAATGGGGGCATTAGCAATCAGCCCCAGCATTTT. It is translated as CAWNGGISNQPQHF.